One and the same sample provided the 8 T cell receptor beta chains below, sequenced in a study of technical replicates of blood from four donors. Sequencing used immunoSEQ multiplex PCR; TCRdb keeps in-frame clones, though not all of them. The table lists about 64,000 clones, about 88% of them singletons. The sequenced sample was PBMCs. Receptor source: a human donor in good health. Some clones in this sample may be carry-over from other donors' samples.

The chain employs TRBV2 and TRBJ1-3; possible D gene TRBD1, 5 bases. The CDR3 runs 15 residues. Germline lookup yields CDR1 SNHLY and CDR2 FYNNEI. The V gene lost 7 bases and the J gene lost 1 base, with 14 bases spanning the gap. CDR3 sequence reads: CASKAQGSSGNTIYF. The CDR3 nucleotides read TGTGCCAGCAAAGCGCAGGGATCGTCTGGAAACACCATATATTTT. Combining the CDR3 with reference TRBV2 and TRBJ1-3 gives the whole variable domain EPEVTQTPSHQVTQMGQEVILRCVPISNHLYFYWYRQILGQKVEFLVSFYNNEISEKSEIFDDQFSVERPDGSNFTLKIRSTKLEDSAMYFCASKAQGSSGNTIYFGEGSWLTVV.

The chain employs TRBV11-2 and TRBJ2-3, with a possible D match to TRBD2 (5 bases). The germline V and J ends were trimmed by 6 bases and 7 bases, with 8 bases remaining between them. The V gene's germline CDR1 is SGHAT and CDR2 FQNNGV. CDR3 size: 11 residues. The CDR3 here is CASRTGYTQYF. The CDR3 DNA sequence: TGTGCCAGCAGGACGGGGTATACGCAGTATTTT.

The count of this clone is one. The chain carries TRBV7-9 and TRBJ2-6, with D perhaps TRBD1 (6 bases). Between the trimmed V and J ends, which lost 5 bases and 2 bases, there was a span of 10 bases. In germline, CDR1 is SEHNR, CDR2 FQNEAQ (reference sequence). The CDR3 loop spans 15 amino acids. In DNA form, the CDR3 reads TGTGCCAGCAGCGCCGCAGGGGCTGGGGCCAACGTCCTGACTTTC. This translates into CASSAAGAGANVLTF.

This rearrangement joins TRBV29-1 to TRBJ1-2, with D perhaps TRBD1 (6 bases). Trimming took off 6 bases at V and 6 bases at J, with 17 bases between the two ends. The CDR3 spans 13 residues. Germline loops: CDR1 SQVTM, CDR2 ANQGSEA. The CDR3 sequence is CSVQGLWIDGYTF. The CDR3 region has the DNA TGCAGCGTCCAGGGGTTGTGGATAGATGGCTACACCTTC. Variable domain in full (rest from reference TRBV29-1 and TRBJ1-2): SAVISQKPSRDICQRGTSLTIQCQVDSQVTMMFWYRQQPGQSLTLIATANQGSEATYESGFVIDKFPISRPNLTFSTLTVSNMSPEDSSIYLCSVQGLWIDGYTFGSGTRLTVV.

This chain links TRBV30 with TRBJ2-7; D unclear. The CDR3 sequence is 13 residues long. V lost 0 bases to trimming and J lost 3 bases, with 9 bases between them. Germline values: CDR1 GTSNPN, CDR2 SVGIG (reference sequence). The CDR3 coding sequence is TGTGCCTGGAGTGTGGCTAGATTCTACGAGCAGTACTTC. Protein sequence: CAWSVARFYEQYF.

This chain's CDR3 is CASSPAGTYEQYF. In nucleotides, the CDR3 is TGTGCCAGCAGTCCAGCGGGGACCTACGAGCAGTACTTC. This chain uses TRBV27 with TRBJ2-7; 7 bases align to TRBD2. Trimming cost V 5 bases and J 2 bases; bases outside gene matches: 3. The length of the CDR3 is 13 residues. Looked up from germline, CDR1 is MNHEY and CDR2 is SMNVEV (reference sequence).

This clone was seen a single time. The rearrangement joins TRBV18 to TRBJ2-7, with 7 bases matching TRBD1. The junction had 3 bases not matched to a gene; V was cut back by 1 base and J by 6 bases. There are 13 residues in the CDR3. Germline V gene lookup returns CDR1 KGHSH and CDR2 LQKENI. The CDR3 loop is CASSPLQGVEQYF. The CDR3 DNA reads TGTGCCAGCTCACCACTGCAGGGGGTCGAGCAGTACTTC.

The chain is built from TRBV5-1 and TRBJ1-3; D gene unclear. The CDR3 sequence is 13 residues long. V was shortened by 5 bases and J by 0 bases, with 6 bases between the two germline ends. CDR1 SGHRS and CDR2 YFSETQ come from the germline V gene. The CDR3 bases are TGCGCCAGCAGGAGATACTCTGGAAACACCATATATTTT. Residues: CASRRYSGNTIYF.